Sequencing of this TCR beta chain was carried out in a study of CD8+ T cells in alopecia areata. The study's findings and limits: The study found higher clonality in lesional than normal scalp, especially in alopecia totalis/universalis.

The CDR3 has 13 residues. Trimming removed 2 bases from V and 15 bases from J, with 17 bases in between. In germline, CDR1 is SGHAT, CDR2 FQNNGV. Sequencing relied on a cDNA template that was reverse transcribed from extracted RNA. TCRdb keeps only in-frame clones here, not all; method: immunoSEQ multiplex PCR. The data contain about 200,000 clones, roughly 70% of them singletons. Treatment: oral pan-JAK inhibitor, 5-10 mg twice daily. Specimens obtained from alopecia areata patients comprised lesional scalp punch biopsies and peripheral blood. This clone appeared a few times. Its specificity is not known.

This clonotype was sampled from a human donor with alopecia areata. The V gene is TRBV11-2, the J gene TRBJ2-4; D is ambiguous. The sequencing here drew on CD4+ T cells sorted from blood, taken around week 50, from a patient treated with tofacitinib. This chain's CDR3 is CASSLTVEERRYF. CDR3 coding DNA: TGTGCCAGCAGCTTAACGGTCGAAGAACGAAGGTACTTC.